A single TCR beta chain is shown here with its context. The target antigen is unknown. Germline CDR1 reads SEHNR; CDR2 reads FQNEAQ (reference sequence). Trimming took 5 bases from V and 6 from J, leaving 10 bases between them. This CDR3 has 12 residues. These data come from a study of T cell responses to AZD1222 COVID-19 vaccine. The repertoire was sequenced with immunoSEQ multiplex PCR; TCRdb's copy has only in-frame clones and lacks some. The sample carries 150,000 to 200,000 clones, 90% recorded once. Study-wide results and caveats: Unmutated regions of variants are reportedly targeted by nearly half of spike-specific TCRs. Donor demographics were predominantly white British with a female majority; clonal diversity may be underestimated.

The TCR originated in an adult in good health. This rearrangement joins TRBV7-9 to TRBJ1-1; possible D gene TRBD1, 5 bases. This specimen was peripheral blood, taken on day 0 of AZD1222 vaccination. The CDR3 DNA sequence: TGTGCCAGCAGCCCGGGGGGAGCTGAAGCTTTCTTT. It is translated as CASSPGGAEAFF.